This T cell receptor (beta chain) was recovered during a study of human thymus T cells. This clone was recorded once. During corrective heart surgery, resections were taken, and the thymus tissue came from them. Measured with immunoSEQ multiplex PCR; TCRdb has only the in-frame clones, and not every one. This sample has 100,000 to 150,000 clones, with around 94% found just once. Germline-derived CDR1 and CDR2 are MNHNY and SVGAGI (reference sequence). The CDR3 covers 15 residues. V was clipped by 2 bases and J by 4 bases, with 14 bases between them. This sequence joins TRBV6-6 and TRBJ1-1; no clear D gene. The sequence was collected from a boy less than two years old with a congenital heart defect but otherwise immunologically healthy. Source material: thymus tissue. Written as DNA, the CDR3 is TGTGCCAGCAGTTACAACGGGATCAGGCTCACTGAAGCTTTCTTT. Translated, it gives CASSYNGIRLTEAFF.